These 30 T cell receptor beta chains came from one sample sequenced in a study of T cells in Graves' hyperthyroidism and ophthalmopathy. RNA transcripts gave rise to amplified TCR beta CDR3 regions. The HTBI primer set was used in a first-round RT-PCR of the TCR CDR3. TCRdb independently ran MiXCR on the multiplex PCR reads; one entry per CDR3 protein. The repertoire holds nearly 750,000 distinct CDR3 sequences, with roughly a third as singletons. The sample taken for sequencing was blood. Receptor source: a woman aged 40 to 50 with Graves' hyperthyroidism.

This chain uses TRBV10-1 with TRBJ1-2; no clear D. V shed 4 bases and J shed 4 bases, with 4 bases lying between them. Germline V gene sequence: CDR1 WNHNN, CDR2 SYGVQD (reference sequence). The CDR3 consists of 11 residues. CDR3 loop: CASSVPYGYTF. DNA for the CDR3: TGCGCCAGCAGTGTACCCTATGGCTACACCTTC.

The CDR3, as DNA: TGTGCCAGCAGCCAAGATAGGACAGGGGATGAAGCTTTCTTT. Amino acid sequence: CASSQDRTGDEAFF. The chain joins TRBV11-2 to TRBJ1-1, with 9 bases identical to TRBD1. CDR3 size: 14 residues. The germline V gene has CDR1 SGHAT and CDR2 FQNNGV. J lost 7 bases, V lost 5 bases, and 8 bases had no gene match.

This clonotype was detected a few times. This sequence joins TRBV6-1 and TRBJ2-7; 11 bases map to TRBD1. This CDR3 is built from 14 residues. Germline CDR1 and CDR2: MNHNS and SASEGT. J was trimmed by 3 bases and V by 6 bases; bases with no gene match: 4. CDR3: CASSRGTGGYEQYF. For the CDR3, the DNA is TGTGCCAGCAGCAGGGGGACAGGGGGCTACGAGCAGTACTTC.

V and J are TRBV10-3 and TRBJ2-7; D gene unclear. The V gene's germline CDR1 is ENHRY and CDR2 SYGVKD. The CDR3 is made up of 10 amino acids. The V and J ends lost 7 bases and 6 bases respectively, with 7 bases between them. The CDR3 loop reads CAIKPSEQYF. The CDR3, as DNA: TGTGCCATCAAGCCTAGCGAGCAGTACTTC.

This CDR3 is CAISSGETQYF. CDR3 bases: TGTGCCATCAGCAGCGGAGAGACCCAGTACTTC. This chain links TRBV10-3 with TRBJ2-5; D is possibly TRBD2 (5 bases). Trimming pared 6 bases from V and 4 bases from J, leaving 6 bases between. The CDR3 contains 11 residues. Germline loops: CDR1 ENHRY, CDR2 SYGVKD.

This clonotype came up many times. CDR3 sequence reads: CASSVDDTGYGYTF. The CDR3 DNA reads TGTGCCAGCAGCGTGGATGACACGGGCTATGGCTACACCTTC. This chain connects TRBV9 to TRBJ1-2; D gene unclear. Trimming shortened V by 2 bases and J by 4 bases, and 12 bases separated the two germline ends. This CDR3 contains 14 residues. The germline gives CDR1 SGDLS, CDR2 YYNGEE.

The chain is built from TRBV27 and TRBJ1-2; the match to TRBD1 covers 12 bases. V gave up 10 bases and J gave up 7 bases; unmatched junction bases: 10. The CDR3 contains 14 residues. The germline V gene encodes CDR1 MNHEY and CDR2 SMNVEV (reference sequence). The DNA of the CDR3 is TGTGCCACCACTGGGGACAGGGGGCAGAGTGGCTACACCTTC. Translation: CATTGDRGQSGYTF.

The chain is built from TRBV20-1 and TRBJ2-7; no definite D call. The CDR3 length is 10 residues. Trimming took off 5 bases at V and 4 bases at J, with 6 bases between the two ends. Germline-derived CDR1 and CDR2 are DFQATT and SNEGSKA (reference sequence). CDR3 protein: CSAPQYEQYF. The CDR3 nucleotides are TGCAGTGCTCCACAATACGAGCAGTACTTC.

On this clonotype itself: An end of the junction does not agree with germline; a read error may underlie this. CDR3 DNA: TGTGCCAGCAGCTTAAGGGGACCGCTGAATGAAAAACTGTTTTTT. Translated, it gives CASSLRGPLNEKLFF. The gene calls are TRBV5-1 and TRBJ1-4, with D perhaps matching TRBD1 (5 bases). Germline V gene lookup returns CDR1 SGHRS and CDR2 YFSETQ. This CDR3 region has 15 residues.

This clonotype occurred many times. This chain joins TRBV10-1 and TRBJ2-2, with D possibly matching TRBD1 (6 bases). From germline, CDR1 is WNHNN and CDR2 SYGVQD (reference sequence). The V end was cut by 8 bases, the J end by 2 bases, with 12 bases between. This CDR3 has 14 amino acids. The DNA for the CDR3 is TGCGCCAGCGGACAGCTAGAAAACACCGGGGAGCTGTTTTTT. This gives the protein CASGQLENTGELFF.

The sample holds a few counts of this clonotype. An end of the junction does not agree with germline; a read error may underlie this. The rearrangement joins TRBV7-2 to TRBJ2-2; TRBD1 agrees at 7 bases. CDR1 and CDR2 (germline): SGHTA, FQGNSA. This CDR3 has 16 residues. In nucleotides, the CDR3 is TGCGCCAGCAGCGACGACAGGGAGAGCGTCCCCGGGGAGCTGTTTTTT. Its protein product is CASSDDRESVPGELFF.

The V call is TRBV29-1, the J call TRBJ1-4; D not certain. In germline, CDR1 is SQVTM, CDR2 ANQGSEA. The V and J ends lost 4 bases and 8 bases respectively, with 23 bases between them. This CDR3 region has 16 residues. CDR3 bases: TGCAGCGTTGCGTTCTCTAAGGGCCCCGTGGGCGAAAAACTGTTTTTT. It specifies CSVAFSKGPVGEKLFF.

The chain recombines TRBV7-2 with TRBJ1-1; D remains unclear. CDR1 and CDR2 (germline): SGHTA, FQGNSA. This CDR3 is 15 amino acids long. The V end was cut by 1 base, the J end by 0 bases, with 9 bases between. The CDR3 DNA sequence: TGTGCCAGCAGCTTAGGCAGCATAATGAACACTGAAGCTTTCTTT. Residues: CASSLGSIMNTEAFF.

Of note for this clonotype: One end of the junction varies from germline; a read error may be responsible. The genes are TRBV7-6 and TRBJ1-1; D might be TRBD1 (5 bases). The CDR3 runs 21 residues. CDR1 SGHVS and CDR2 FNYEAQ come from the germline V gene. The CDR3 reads CASSYLIPTGTQLTLNSEAFF. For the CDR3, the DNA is TGTGCCAGCAGCTACCTGATACCAACCGGGACTCAGCTTACTCTGAACTCTGAAGCTTTCTTT. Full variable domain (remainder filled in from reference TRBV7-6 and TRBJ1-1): GAGVSQSPRYKVTKRGQDVALRCDPISGHVSLYWYRQALGQGPEFLTYFNYEAQQDKSGLPNDRFSAERPEGSISTLTIQRTEQRDSAMYRCASSYLIPTGTQLTLNSEAFFGQGTRLTVV.

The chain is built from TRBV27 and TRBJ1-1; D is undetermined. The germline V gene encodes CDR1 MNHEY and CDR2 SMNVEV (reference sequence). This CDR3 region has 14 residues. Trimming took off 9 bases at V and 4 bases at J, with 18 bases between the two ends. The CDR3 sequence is CASKGEQRGTEAFF. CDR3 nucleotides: TGTGCCAGTAAGGGTGAACAGCGGGGCACTGAAGCTTTCTTT.

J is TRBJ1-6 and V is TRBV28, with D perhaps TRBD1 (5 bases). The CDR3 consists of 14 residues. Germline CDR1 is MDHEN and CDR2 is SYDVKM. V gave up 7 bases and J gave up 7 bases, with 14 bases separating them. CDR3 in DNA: TGTGCCAGCAAAGACGAGGGGCACAATTCACCCCTCCACTTT. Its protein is CASKDEGHNSPLHF.

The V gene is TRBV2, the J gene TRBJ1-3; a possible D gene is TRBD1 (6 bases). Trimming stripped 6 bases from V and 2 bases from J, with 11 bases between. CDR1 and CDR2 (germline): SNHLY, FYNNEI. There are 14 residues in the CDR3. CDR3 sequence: CASRDSGPGNTIYF. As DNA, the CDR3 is TGTGCCAGCAGGGACAGCGGTCCTGGAAACACCATATATTTT. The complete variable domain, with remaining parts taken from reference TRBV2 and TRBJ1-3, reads EPEVTQTPSHQVTQMGQEVILRCVPISNHLYFYWYRQILGQKVEFLVSFYNNEISEKSEIFDDQFSVERPDGSNFTLKIRSTKLEDSAMYFCASRDSGPGNTIYFGEGSWLTVV.

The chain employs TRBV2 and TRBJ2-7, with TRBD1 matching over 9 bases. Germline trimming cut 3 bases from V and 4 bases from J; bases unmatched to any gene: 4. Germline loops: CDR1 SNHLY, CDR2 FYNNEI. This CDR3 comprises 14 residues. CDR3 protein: CASSDRDRVYEQYF. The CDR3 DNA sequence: TGTGCCAGCAGTGACCGGGACAGGGTGTACGAGCAGTACTTC.

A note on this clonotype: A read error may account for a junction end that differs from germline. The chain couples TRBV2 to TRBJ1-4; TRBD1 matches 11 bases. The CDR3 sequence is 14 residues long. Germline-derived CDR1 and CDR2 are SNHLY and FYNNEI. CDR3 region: CASRSGQGVASRKF. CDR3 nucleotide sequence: TGTGCCAGCAGATCGGGACAGGGGGTTGCTAGTAGGAAATTT.

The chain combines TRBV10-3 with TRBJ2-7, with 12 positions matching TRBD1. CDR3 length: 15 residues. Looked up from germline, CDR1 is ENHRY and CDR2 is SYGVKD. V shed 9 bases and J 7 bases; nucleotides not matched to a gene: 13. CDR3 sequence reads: CAIRDLGQGAEEQYF. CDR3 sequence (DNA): TGTGCCATTCGCGACCTGGGACAGGGGGCAGAAGAGCAGTACTTC.

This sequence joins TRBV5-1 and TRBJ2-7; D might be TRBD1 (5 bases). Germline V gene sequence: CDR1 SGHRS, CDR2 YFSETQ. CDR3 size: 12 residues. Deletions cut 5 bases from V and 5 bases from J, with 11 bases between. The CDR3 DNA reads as TGCGCCAGCAGGCTCGGACAAAACGAGCAGTACTTC. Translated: CASRLGQNEQYF. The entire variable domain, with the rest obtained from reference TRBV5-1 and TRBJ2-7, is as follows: KAGVTQTPRYLIKTRGQQVTLSCSPISGHRSVSWYQQTPGQGLQFLFEYFSETQRNKGNFPGRFSGRQFSNSRSEMNVSTLELGDSALYLCASRLGQNEQYFGPGTRLTVT.

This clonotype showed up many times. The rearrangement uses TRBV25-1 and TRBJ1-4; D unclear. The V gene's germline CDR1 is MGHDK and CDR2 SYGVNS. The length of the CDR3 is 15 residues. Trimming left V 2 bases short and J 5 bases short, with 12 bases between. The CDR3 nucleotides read TGTGCCAGCAGTGAAGCCAACCTCTTGAATGAAAAACTGTTTTTT. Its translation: CASSEANLLNEKLFF.

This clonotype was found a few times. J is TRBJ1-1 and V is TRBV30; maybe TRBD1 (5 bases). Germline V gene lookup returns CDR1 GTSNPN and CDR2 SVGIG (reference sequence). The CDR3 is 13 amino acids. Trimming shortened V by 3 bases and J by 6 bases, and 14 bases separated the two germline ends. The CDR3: CAWRSDTSSEAFF. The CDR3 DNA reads TGTGCCTGGAGGTCGGACACCTCATCTGAAGCTTTCTTT.

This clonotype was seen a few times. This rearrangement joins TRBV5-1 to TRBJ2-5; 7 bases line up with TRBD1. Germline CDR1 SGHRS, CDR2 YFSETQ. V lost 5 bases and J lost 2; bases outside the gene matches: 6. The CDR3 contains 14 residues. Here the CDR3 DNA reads TGCGCCAGCAGAGAAGGGACAGATCAAGAGACCCAGTACTTC. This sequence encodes CASREGTDQETQYF.

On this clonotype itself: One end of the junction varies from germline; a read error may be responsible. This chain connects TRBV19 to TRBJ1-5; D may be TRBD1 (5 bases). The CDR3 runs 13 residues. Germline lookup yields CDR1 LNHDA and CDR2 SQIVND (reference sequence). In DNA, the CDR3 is TGTGCCAGAAGTAAAGGAGGGGAACAGCCCCAGCATTTT. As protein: CARSKGGEQPQHF.

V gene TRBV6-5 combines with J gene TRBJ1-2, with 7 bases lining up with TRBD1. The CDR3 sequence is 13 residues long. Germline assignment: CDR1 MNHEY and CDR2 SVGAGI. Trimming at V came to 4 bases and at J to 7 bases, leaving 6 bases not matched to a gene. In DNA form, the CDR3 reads TGTGCCAGCAGTTTTTACAGGGGACCTGGCTACACCTTC. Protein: CASSFYRGPGYTF.

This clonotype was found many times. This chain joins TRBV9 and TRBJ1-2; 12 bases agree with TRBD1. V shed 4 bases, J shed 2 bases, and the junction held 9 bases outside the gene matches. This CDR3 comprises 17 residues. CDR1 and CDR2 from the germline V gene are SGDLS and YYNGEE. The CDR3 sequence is CASSPTGTGGVNYGYTF. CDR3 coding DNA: TGTGCCAGCAGCCCCACCGGGACAGGGGGCGTAAACTATGGCTACACCTTC.

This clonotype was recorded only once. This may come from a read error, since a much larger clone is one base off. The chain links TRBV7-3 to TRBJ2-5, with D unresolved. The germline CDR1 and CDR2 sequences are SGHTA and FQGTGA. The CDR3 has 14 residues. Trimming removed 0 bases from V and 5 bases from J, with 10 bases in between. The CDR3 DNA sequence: TGTGCCAGCAGCTTAACTAGCAGTTTGGAGACCCAGTACTTC. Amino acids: CASSLTSSLETQYF.

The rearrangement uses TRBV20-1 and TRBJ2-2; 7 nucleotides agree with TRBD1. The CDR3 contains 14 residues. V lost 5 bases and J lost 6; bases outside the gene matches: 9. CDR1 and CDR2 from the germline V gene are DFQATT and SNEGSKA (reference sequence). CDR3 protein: CSAPSRQGAGELFF. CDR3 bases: TGCAGTGCTCCTAGTCGGCAGGGGGCCGGGGAGCTGTTTTTT.

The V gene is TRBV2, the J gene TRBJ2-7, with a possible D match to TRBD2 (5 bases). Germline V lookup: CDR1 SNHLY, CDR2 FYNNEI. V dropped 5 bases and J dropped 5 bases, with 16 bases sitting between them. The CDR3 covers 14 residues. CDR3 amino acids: CASSSVRGSHEQYF. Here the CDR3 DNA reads TGTGCCAGCAGTAGCGTTCGGGGATCCCACGAGCAGTACTTC.